This entry features one TCR beta chain sequence. Its antigen has not been determined. No qualities accompany the bases; no much larger clone lies one base away. The CDR3 regions of human TCRbeta chains were analyzed by immunosequencing. The paper's processing steps were these. Repertoire TCRs were checked for matches against a reference library of SARS-CoV-2-specific TCRs that had been generated using the MIRA antigen-specificity platform. Breadth was defined as the fraction of unique TCRs that were SARS-CoV-2-associated, and depth was defined as the fraction of total T cells that were SARS-CoV-2-associated. Using the MIRA data, each spike-specific TCR was mapped to the spike region that the TCR reacts to and placed in a CD4 or CD8 class. Log10-transformed breadth and depth values were compared by one-way ANOVA with Sidak's multiple comparisons tests. Entries here come from immuneACCESS through TCRdb and include only in-frame sequences with V and J called. Some clones fail to appear in such tables; in the studies checked, an unresolved V gene covers under half of the shortfall, and the cause of the remainder is unknown. The DNA was the basis for D and trimming; V, J and clone size are from that table. The sample table holds around 130,000 clones, of which 80% to 95% were seen once. The top ten clones comprise 0.85% to 1.3% of the sample.

What this sample's time point label stands for: about 28 days (+/-7) after the second vaccine dose. Because spike-specific TCR depth and breadth did not differ between the two schedules, AZD1222 recipients who got a second dose at roughly 4 weeks were pooled with those who got a second dose at roughly 12 weeks. Vaccinee samples came from UK trials COV001 and COV002, including a single-blind randomized controlled phase 2/3 trial of AZD1222 (ChAdOx1 nCoV-19) in healthy adults. For TCRbeta chain sequencing, PBMC samples were collected from trial participants at day 0 and at day 28 after the second dose. Including cysteine and phenylalanine, the CDR3 has 11 amino acids. Only the CDR3 DNA stays, 33 bases, in frame from base 1. V loses 5 bases, J loses 4 bases, and the germline ends lie 4 bases apart. From the germline V gene, CDR1 is SGHNT and CDR2 is YENEEA. These data originate in a study of T cell responses to AZD1222 COVID-19 vaccine (dated by TCRdb to about 2021). Background for the entire study: A total of around 240 trial participants underwent TCR sequencing, of whom 207 had received two doses of AZD1222 and roughly 26 had received two doses of the MenACWY control vaccine. Trial participants were enrolled by age into subgroups of 18-55, 56-69 and 70-plus years, and about 150, 27 and 61 TCR-sequenced participants, respectively, were included in these subgroups. On the study overall, not on this receptor specifically: Participants were mostly white British, with more females than males. The authors suggested clonal diversity may have been underestimated. CD4 TCRs associated with the vaccine covered the entire spike protein, and the dominant responses were in regions 160-218 and 743-854. Because no day 14 peak-response samples were available, repertoires were characterized only after the peak T cell response. After two AZD1222 doses, spike-specific TCR breadth and depth were significantly higher than at day 0 and than in MenACWY recipients. Reportedly, close to half of the unique spike-specific TCRs recognized epitopes lying outside the regions that are mutated in the B.1.351 and B.1.1.7 variants. Conclusions about previously exposed vaccinees are limited because only six or seven AZD1222 recipients were SARS-CoV-2 seropositive at baseline. The 56-69-year group was small, and its depth increase did not reach significance, likely because of low power.

The specimen was peripheral blood, collected 28 days after the second AZD1222 dose. This TCR was sampled from an adult who received the AZD1222 COVID-19 vaccine. The chain joins TRBV11-3 to TRBJ2-3; the D gene is unclear. The encoded CDR3 is CASSPSDTQYF. The DNA sequence reads TGTGCCAGCAGCCCTTCAGATACGCAGTATTTT. Beyond the CDR3, the reference TRBV11-3 and TRBJ2-3 genes provide the residues; the full variable domain reads: EAGVVQSPRYKIIEKKQPVAFWCNPISGHNTLYWYLQNLGQGPELLIRYENEEAVDDSQLPKDRFSAERLKGVDSTLKIQPAELGDSAVYLCASSPSDTQYFGPGTRLTVL.